One sample yielded the 32 T cell receptor beta chains listed below, sequenced in a study of cytomegalovirus exposure and HLA in healthy donors. It was with 60 Vbeta and 13 Jbeta primers that the PCR ran. Sequencing used immunoSEQ multiplex PCR; TCRdb keeps in-frame clones, though not all of them. The sample carries approximately 140,000 clones, 65% to 80% recorded once. Sequencing was performed on PBMCs. Receptors originate from a woman aged 45-65 years in good health and CMV-seropositive.

V gene TRBV6-4 combines with J gene TRBJ2-7, with TRBD2 matching over 13 bases. The V segment lost 7 bases and the J segment 2 bases; nucleotides outside the gene matches: 2. The CDR3 consists of 14 residues. CDR1 MRHNA and CDR2 SNTAGT come from the germline V gene. The CDR3: CASNGLAGAYEQYF. In DNA, the CDR3 is TGTGCCAGCAATGGACTAGCGGGGGCCTACGAGCAGTACTTC.

The chain links TRBV5-6 to TRBJ1-1; weak D call: TRBD1 (6 bases). The CDR3 sequence is 16 residues long. V was cut by 4 bases and J by 2 bases, with 18 bases left in between. CDR1 and CDR2 (germline): SGHDT, YYEEEE. CDR3 bases: TGTGCCAGCAGCCTAGGAGACAGGCCGGAAAACACTGAAGCTTTCTTT. Residues: CASSLGDRPENTEAFF.

The DNA of the CDR3 is TGTGCCTCACAGGCGGGGGGATACAATGAGCAGTTCTTC. Translated, it gives CASQAGGYNEQFF. This chain joins TRBV2 and TRBJ2-1, with 8 bases aligning to TRBD2. J gave up 4 bases and V 11 bases, and 7 bases lay outside the gene matches. Germline loops: CDR1 SNHLY, CDR2 FYNNEI. This CDR3 comprises 13 residues.

The J gene is TRBJ2-1, the V gene TRBV2; 8 bases fit TRBD1. J was trimmed by 8 bases and V by 4 bases; bases with no gene match: 7. The CDR3 contains 14 residues. Per germline, CDR1 SNHLY and CDR2 FYNNEI. DNA of the CDR3: TGTGCCAGCAGTGGACAGGGGAGTACCTATGAGCAGTTCTTC. Translated, it gives CASSGQGSTYEQFF.

The chain has TRBV28 and TRBJ1-5; possible D gene TRBD1, 6 bases. The V end lost 7 bases, the J end lost 1 base, and 14 bases lay between the germline ends. The CDR3 runs to 15 residues. CDR1 and CDR2 (germline): MDHEN, SYDVKM. Here the CDR3 reads CASTIGGDSNQPQHF. CDR3 nucleotides: TGTGCCAGCACCATAGGGGGGGACAGCAATCAGCCCCAGCATTTT. The full variable domain, its missing parts supplied by reference TRBV28 and TRBJ1-5, is DVKVTQSSRYLVKRTGEKVFLECVQDMDHENMFWYRQDPGLGLRLIYFSYDVKMKEKGDIPEGYSVSREKKERFSLILESASTNQTSMYLCASTIGGDSNQPQHFGDGTRLSIL.

The chain recombines TRBV7-8 with TRBJ2-7, with 10 positions matching TRBD2. This CDR3 is 15 amino acids long. J gave up 7 bases and V 2 bases, and 8 bases lay outside the gene matches. Germline CDR1 reads SGHVS; CDR2 reads FQNEAQ. The CDR3 sequence is CASSLTWLAGEEQYF. The CDR3 DNA reads as TGTGCCAGCAGCTTAACCTGGCTAGCGGGGGAAGAGCAGTACTTC.

This clone was observed a single time. The V call is TRBV10-3, the J call TRBJ2-7; D is ambiguous. Germline lookup yields CDR1 ENHRY and CDR2 SYGVKD. V shed 2 bases and J shed 9 bases, with 20 bases lying between them. This CDR3 has 15 amino acids. The CDR3 sequence: CAISEQYGERIGQYF. CDR3 nucleotide sequence: TGTGCCATCAGTGAGCAGTACGGAGAGCGAATTGGGCAGTACTTC.

This chain links TRBV6-4 with TRBJ2-1; TRBD1 aligns across 9 bases. The CDR3 loop spans 13 amino acids. V shed 5 bases, J shed 6 bases, and the junction held 2 bases outside the gene matches. Germline values: CDR1 MRHNA, CDR2 SNTAGT. CDR3 amino acids: CASSRDRVNEQFF. CDR3 nucleotides: TGTGCCAGCAGTCGGGACAGGGTCAATGAGCAGTTCTTC.

The rearrangement joins TRBV5-1 to TRBJ1-2; D not resolved. V was shortened by 1 base and J by 2 bases, with 12 bases between the two germline ends. Germline V lookup: CDR1 SGHRS, CDR2 YFSETQ. There are 15 residues in the CDR3. CDR3 DNA: TGCGCCAGCAGCTTGACAACCATGGTGAACTATGGCTACACCTTC. It is translated as CASSLTTMVNYGYTF. The full variable domain, in which reference TRBV5-1 and TRBJ1-2 provide the parts outside the CDR3, is KAGVTQTPRYLIKTRGQQVTLSCSPISGHRSVSWYQQTPGQGLQFLFEYFSETQRNKGNFPGRFSGRQFSNSRSEMNVSTLELGDSALYLCASSLTTMVNYGYTFGSGTRLTVV.

This chain links TRBV14 with TRBJ1-1; maybe TRBD1 (5 bases). The CDR3 has 15 residues. Germline CDR1 SGHDN, CDR2 FVKESK. The V and J ends lost 3 bases and 4 bases respectively, with 15 bases between them. CDR3 nucleotide sequence: TGTGCCAGCAGCCACCGTGGGGCAGGGCCCACTGAAGCTTTCTTT. Its protein is CASSHRGAGPTEAFF.

The chain couples TRBV5-6 to TRBJ1-5; perhaps TRBD1 as D (6 bases). CDR3 length equals 14 residues. Per germline, CDR1 SGHDT and CDR2 YYEEEE. Trimming took 2 bases from V and 5 from J, leaving 11 bases between them. In nucleotides, the CDR3 is TGTGCCAGCAGCTTAGGGGGTCCCGATCAGCCCCAGCATTTT. Protein product: CASSLGGPDQPQHF.

Here the CDR3 reads CASSPSGQDEQYF. The CDR3 DNA reads as TGTGCCAGCTCACCATCAGGGCAGGACGAGCAGTACTTC. The chain uses TRBV18 and TRBJ2-7; D possibly corresponds to TRBD1 (5 bases). This CDR3 is built from 13 residues. The germline V and J ends were trimmed by 2 bases and 5 bases, with 10 bases remaining between them. Germline V gene sequence: CDR1 KGHSH, CDR2 LQKENI. The full variable domain, completed using reference TRBV18 and TRBJ2-7, is NAGVMQNPRHLVRRRGQEARLRCSPMKGHSHVYWYRQLPEEGLKFMVYLQKENIIDESGMPKERFSAEFPKEGPSILRIQQVVRGDSAAYFCASSPSGQDEQYFGPGTRLTVT.

J is TRBJ1-5 and V is TRBV5-1, with D hard to call. Trimming took 1 base from V and 7 from J, leaving 18 bases between them. The CDR3 is 16 residues long. Germline loops: CDR1 SGHRS, CDR2 YFSETQ. In DNA, the CDR3 is TGCGCCAGCAGCTTGAGAGGGTTGGGGTCGGGGCAGCCCCAGCATTTT. Translating it yields CASSLRGLGSGQPQHF.

The rearrangement links TRBV9 to TRBJ2-3, with 10 bases matching TRBD1. The CDR3 has 18 amino acids. Trimming took 1 base from V and 1 from J; bases not matched to a gene: 9. Germline V gene lookup returns CDR1 SGDLS and CDR2 YYNGEE. The DNA of the CDR3 is TGTGCCAGCAGCGTATCCGGACAGGGGGTTTTTGGCACAGATACGCAGTATTTT. This codes for CASSVSGQGVFGTDTQYF.

The count of this clone is one. This chain joins TRBV11-2 and TRBJ1-1, with 10 positions matching TRBD1. Germline V gives CDR1 SGHAT, CDR2 FQNNGV. The CDR3 has 15 amino acids. The junction had 7 bases not matched to a gene; V was cut back by 6 bases and J by 3 bases. The CDR3 protein is CASRFSGTGDTEAFF. The CDR3 bases are TGTGCCAGCAGGTTCTCCGGGACAGGGGACACTGAAGCTTTCTTT. Combining the CDR3 with reference TRBV11-2 and TRBJ1-1 gives the whole variable domain EAGVAQSPRYKIIEKRQSVAFWCNPISGHATLYWYQQILGQGPKLLIQFQNNGVVDDSQLPKDRFSAERLKGVDSTLKIQPAKLEDSAVYLCASRFSGTGDTEAFFGQGTRLTVV.

This clone was recorded a few times. V and J are TRBV30 and TRBJ2-5; D unresolved. Per germline, CDR1 GTSNPN and CDR2 SVGIG (reference sequence). This CDR3 has 11 residues. V lost 1 base and J lost 5, with 5 bases in between. As DNA, the CDR3 is TGTGCCTGGAGTGATAGTGAGACCCAGTACTTC. It yields the protein CAWSDSETQYF.

The chain employs TRBV30 and TRBJ1-4, with 9 bases lining up with TRBD1. The CDR3 loop spans 13 amino acids. V was clipped by 8 bases and J by 4 bases; unmatched bases: 5. The germline gives CDR1 GTSNPN, CDR2 SVGIG (reference sequence). The CDR3 loop reads CAGQTGGNEKLFF. CDR3 nucleotide sequence: TGTGCCGGGCAGACAGGGGGTAATGAAAAACTGTTTTTT.

The chain joins TRBV5-4 to TRBJ2-3, with 8 bases lining up with TRBD1. Germline CDR1 is SGHNT and CDR2 is YYREEE (reference sequence). This CDR3 spans 14 amino acids. Trimming removed 4 bases from V and 4 bases from J; junction bases left unmatched: 5. The CDR3 is CASSPRGRADTQYF. Here the CDR3 DNA reads TGTGCCAGCAGCCCCAGGGGGCGCGCAGATACGCAGTATTTT.

This chain connects TRBV27 to TRBJ2-7; no clear D gene. This CDR3 region has 16 residues. Trimming pared 5 bases from V and 0 bases from J, leaving 17 bases between. The germline gives CDR1 MNHEY, CDR2 SMNVEV (reference sequence). The CDR3 loop reads CASSPRPTGFSYEQYF. CDR3 coding DNA: TGTGCCAGCAGTCCGAGACCCACCGGGTTCTCCTACGAGCAGTACTTC.

The CDR3 nucleotides are TGTGCCAGCAGCTTAATGGCGGTTTTAGGGGGTAACGAGCAGTACTTC. This translates into CASSLMAVLGGNEQYF. V and J are TRBV11-2 and TRBJ2-7; D possibly corresponds to TRBD1 (6 bases). Germline CDR1 reads SGHAT; CDR2 reads FQNNGV. Trimming pared 2 bases from V and 5 bases from J, leaving 19 bases between. The CDR3 length is 16 residues.

The CDR3 DNA sequence: TGTGCCAGTAGTCCTCTCCTGACAGCCATCTATGGCTACACCTTC. This translates into CASSPLLTAIYGYTF. J is TRBJ1-2 and V is TRBV19; tentatively, D is TRBD1 (5 bases). Germline CDR1 is LNHDA and CDR2 is SQIVND (reference sequence). This CDR3 contains 15 residues. V lost 5 bases, J lost 4 bases, and 17 bases lay in between.

The V call is TRBV18, the J call TRBJ1-1; D remains ambiguous. Trimming removed 0 bases from V and 7 bases from J, with 9 bases in between. The CDR3 is made up of 13 amino acids. Germline CDR1 and CDR2: KGHSH and LQKENI. CDR3 sequence (DNA): TGTGCCAGCTCACCACCCAGTTTCGATGAAGCTTTCTTT. Protein: CASSPPSFDEAFF. The entire variable domain, with the rest obtained from reference TRBV18 and TRBJ1-1, is as follows: NAGVMQNPRHLVRRRGQEARLRCSPMKGHSHVYWYRQLPEEGLKFMVYLQKENIIDESGMPKERFSAEFPKEGPSILRIQQVVRGDSAAYFCASSPPSFDEAFFGQGTRLTVV.

This chain links TRBV30 with TRBJ1-1; 7 nucleotides match TRBD1. Germline CDR1 is GTSNPN and CDR2 is SVGIG (reference sequence). The length of the CDR3 is 14 residues. Trimming took 2 bases from V and 1 from J; bases not matched to a gene: 4. Here the CDR3 DNA reads TGTGCCTGGAGTAGGGGGCTCTCGAACACTGAAGCTTTCTTT. Protein product: CAWSRGLSNTEAFF.

The chain employs TRBV5-6 and TRBJ2-7; 9 nucleotides line up with TRBD1. The ends lost 0 bases at V and 3 bases at J; junction bases unmatched: 1. The germline CDR1 and CDR2 sequences are SGHDT and YYEEEE. The CDR3 contains 14 residues. The CDR3 here is CASSLGTGVYEQYF. DNA for the CDR3: TGTGCCAGCAGCTTGGGGACAGGGGTCTACGAGCAGTACTTC.

The chain has TRBV11-2 and TRBJ1-1; tentatively, D is TRBD1 (6 bases). The ends were cut back, 1 base at V and 1 base at J, with 7 bases in the middle. CDR1 and CDR2 from the germline V gene are SGHAT and FQNNGV. This CDR3 comprises 14 residues. DNA of the CDR3: TGTGCCAGCAGCTTAGGACAGGCGAACACTGAAGCTTTCTTT. Its translation: CASSLGQANTEAFF.

V and J are TRBV6-6 and TRBJ1-2; no clear D. Germline lookup yields CDR1 MNHNY and CDR2 SVGAGI (reference sequence). Trimming took 2 bases from V and 3 from J, leaving 4 bases between them. The length of the CDR3 is 12 residues. This chain's CDR3 is CASSYEDYGYTF. The CDR3 coding sequence is TGTGCCAGCAGTTACGAGGACTATGGCTACACCTTC.

The chain is built from TRBV28 and TRBJ2-2, with TRBD1 identical over 11 bases. Looked up from germline, CDR1 is MDHEN and CDR2 is SYDVKM. The CDR3 length is 16 residues. The trim removed 10 bases at V and 6 bases at J, leaving 13 bases unmatched. This chain's CDR3 is CAIPVAGTGGSGELFF. The CDR3 DNA follows: TGTGCCATCCCTGTGGCCGGGACAGGGGGGTCCGGGGAGCTGTTTTTT. Full variable domain (rest looked up from reference TRBV28 and TRBJ2-2): DVKVTQSSRYLVKRTGEKVFLECVQDMDHENMFWYRQDPGLGLRLIYFSYDVKMKEKGDIPEGYSVSREKKERFSLILESASTNQTSMYLCAIPVAGTGGSGELFFGEGSRLTVL.

The J gene is TRBJ2-7, the V gene TRBV29-1; tentatively, D is TRBD2 (7 bases). Germline lookup yields CDR1 SQVTM and CDR2 ANQGSEA. Trimming took 1 base from V and 3 from J, leaving 13 bases between them. This CDR3 region has 14 residues. The CDR3 is CSVEGGGGLYEQYF. The DNA for the CDR3 is TGCAGCGTTGAAGGTGGGGGGGGGCTCTACGAGCAGTACTTC.

The rearrangement links TRBV5-4 to TRBJ2-1, with TRBD2 identical over 9 bases. CDR1 SGHNT and CDR2 YYREEE come from the germline V gene (reference sequence). V shed 4 bases and J 5 bases; nucleotides not matched to a gene: 10. This CDR3 is 16 amino acids long. The CDR3 sequence is CASSPPAAGGHNEQFF. The DNA for the CDR3 is TGTGCCAGCAGCCCCCCAGCGGCGGGGGGGCACAATGAGCAGTTCTTC.

V is TRBV18 and J is TRBJ1-5; 9 nucleotides agree with TRBD1. The CDR3 contains 16 residues. The ends lost 6 bases at V and 4 bases at J; junction bases unmatched: 10. The V gene's germline CDR1 is KGHSH and CDR2 LQKENI. The DNA for the CDR3 is TGTGCCAGCTCGCCAACAGGGGGCTATAGGAATCAGCCCCAGCATTTT. Translating gives CASSPTGGYRNQPQHF.

The chain links TRBV4-3 to TRBJ1-6; TRBD1 matches 7 bases. This CDR3 has 16 residues. The junction had 2 bases not matched to a gene; V was cut back by 2 bases and J by 1 base. Germline V CDR1 and CDR2: LGHNA, YSLEER. This chain's CDR3 is CASSQKTGSYNSPLHF. The CDR3 DNA follows: TGCGCCAGCAGCCAAAAGACAGGGTCCTATAATTCACCCCTCCACTTT.

This chain links TRBV7-9 with TRBJ1-6; no definite D call. Germline V gene sequence: CDR1 SEHNR, CDR2 FQNEAQ (reference sequence). Trimming pared 8 bases from V and 6 bases from J, leaving 8 bases between. The length of the CDR3 is 12 residues. For the CDR3, the DNA is TGTGCCAGCCAGGCGGGTAATTCACCCCTCCACTTT. It specifies CASQAGNSPLHF.